This T cell receptor beta chain was profiled in a study of T cell changes during pregnancy in multiple sclerosis. The trim removed 2 bases at V and 8 bases at J, leaving 5 bases unmatched. The CDR3 length is 15 residues. The germline V gene encodes CDR1 MNHEY and CDR2 SMNVEV (reference sequence). TCRdb's copy holds only in-frame clones and misses some; the assay was immunoSEQ multiplex PCR. The data contain 47,000 or so clones, 94% of them singletons. V gene TRBV27 combines with J gene TRBJ1-4, with 10 nucleotides matching TRBD1. This material consisted of CD4+ T cells from peripheral blood mononuclear cells, taken in the first trimester of pregnancy. This clonotype was obtained from a female donor with multiple sclerosis, enrolled in a pregnancy study. CDR3 residues: CASSLRQGAREKLFF. CDR3 DNA sequence: TGTGCCAGCAGTTTAAGACAGGGGGCGCGGGAAAAACTGTTTTTT.